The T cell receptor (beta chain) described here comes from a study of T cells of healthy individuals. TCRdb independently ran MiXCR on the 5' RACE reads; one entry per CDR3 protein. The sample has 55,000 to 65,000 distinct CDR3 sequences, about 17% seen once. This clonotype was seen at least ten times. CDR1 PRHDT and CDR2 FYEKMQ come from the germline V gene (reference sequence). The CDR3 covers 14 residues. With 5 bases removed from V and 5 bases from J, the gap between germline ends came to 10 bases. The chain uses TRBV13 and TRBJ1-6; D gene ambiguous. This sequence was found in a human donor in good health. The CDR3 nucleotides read TGTGCCAGCAGCGTGACATATAATAATTCACCCCTCCACTTT. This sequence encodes CASSVTYNNSPLHF.